Listed here is a single T cell receptor (beta chain). The antigen is undetermined. Unexposed donor CD4+ T cells date from about 2011-2018, before the COVID-19 pandemic. After more than eight days of culture, CD4+ T cells were isolated. Germline V gene lookup returns CDR1 MNHEY and CDR2 SVGAGI. V lost 0 bases and J lost 8; bases outside the gene matches: 3. This CDR3 is 13 amino acids long. These data are taken from a study of CD4 T cells in relation to SARS-CoV-2 and coronaviruses. Study-wide results and limits: In roughly 60% of donors, memory CD4+ clonotypes crossrecognized SARS-CoV-2 and at least one common cold coronavirus spike.

Assay used: immunoSEQ multiplex PCR; TCRdb lists only in-frame clones, some missing. There are around 18,000 clones in the sample; over 60% occur only once, and 30% lies in the top ten. This chain uses TRBV6-5 with TRBJ1-2, with 7 bases that match TRBD1. The sample taken for sequencing was CD4+ T cells from PBMCs, cultured in vitro. This TCR was recovered from a human donor in good health. This chain's CDR3 is CASSYSAGGGYTF. As DNA, the CDR3 is TGTGCCAGCAGTTACTCGGCAGGGGGAGGCTACACCTTC.